The TCR beta chain under discussion was sequenced for a study of cytomegalovirus exposure and HLA in healthy donors. Overall study findings and caveats: Most observed TCR sequences were rare, whereas some public TCRs were detected in many donors. Testing in vitro showed a few CMV-associated chains specific for CMV antigens. The authors listed about 170 TCR beta chains as cytomegalovirus-associated.

The CDR3 length is 16 residues. Trimming removed 0 bases from V and 4 bases from J, with 12 bases in between. CDR1 and CDR2 from the germline V gene are MGHRA and YSYEKL. Assay used: immunoSEQ multiplex PCR; TCRdb lists only in-frame clones, some missing. Among some 70,000 clones listed, around 85% were seen once. Points on this clone: What it recognizes is unknown.

A roughly 120-subject validation cohort, separate from the approximately 690-subject first cohort, supplied the donors. This clonotype was obtained from a man aged 30-40 years in good health and CMV-seronegative. The rearrangement links TRBV4-1 to TRBJ1-4; no firm D call. Specimen: PBMCs. This CDR3 is CASSQDWASFNEKLFF. The CDR3 DNA follows: TGCGCCAGCAGCCAAGATTGGGCGTCGTTTAATGAAAAACTGTTTTTT.